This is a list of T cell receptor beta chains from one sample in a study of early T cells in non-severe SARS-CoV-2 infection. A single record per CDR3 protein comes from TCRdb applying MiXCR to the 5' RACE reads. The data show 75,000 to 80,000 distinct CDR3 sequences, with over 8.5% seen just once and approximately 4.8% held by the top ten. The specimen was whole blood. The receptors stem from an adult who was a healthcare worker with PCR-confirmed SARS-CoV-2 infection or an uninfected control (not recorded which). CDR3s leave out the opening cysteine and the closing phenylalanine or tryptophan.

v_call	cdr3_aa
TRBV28	ASSWTGGGPPTGELF
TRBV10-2	ASSESRGGNEQF
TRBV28	ASPPSFGVPKNTEAF
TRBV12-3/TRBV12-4	ATTANSGNTIY
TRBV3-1	ASSRSVPPGANVLT
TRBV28	ASSLAGGAIYEQY
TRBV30	AWSRQGAKAF
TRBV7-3	ASSLGAANTEAF
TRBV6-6	ASRVTLDNSPLH
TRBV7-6	ASSSSLRETQY
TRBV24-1	ATTGGPYNEQF
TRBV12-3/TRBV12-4	ASSLVGNTEAF
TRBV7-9	ASSSYIVGYT
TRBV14	ASSQVRGSRETQY
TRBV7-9	ASSSNWAAAQETQY
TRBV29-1	SVEVQSTDTQY
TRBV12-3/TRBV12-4	ASSLGAGNEQF
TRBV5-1	ASSWTGARETQY
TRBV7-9	ASSLGSDRNYGYT
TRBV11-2	ASSSLSRGGRQETQY
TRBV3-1	ASSQGWQAETQY
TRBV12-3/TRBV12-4	ASSLSTTGELF
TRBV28	ASSLLRAGTSGNTIY
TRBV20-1	SARRDNEQF
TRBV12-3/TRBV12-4	ATRRGDTQY
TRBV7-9	ASSSPGGYEQY
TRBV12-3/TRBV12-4	ASRGHGNTEAF
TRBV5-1	ASSLELAVSYNEQF
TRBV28	ASSSSNTEAF
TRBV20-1	SARTGTGIPEQY
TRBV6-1	ASTSGTSGLYERY
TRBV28	ASSIPRAADTQY
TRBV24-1	ATSDSGTGPHNEQF
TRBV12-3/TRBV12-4	ASSLSGRAGEQF
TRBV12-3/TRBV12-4	ASSLGFSTGELF
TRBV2	ASSLNRGRQETQY
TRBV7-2	ASSFIRAVGELF
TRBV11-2	ASSRLVGTYEQY
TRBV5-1	ASNTDRAAMNTEAF
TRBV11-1	ASGHLYQETQY
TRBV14	ASSQGALAGGQETQY
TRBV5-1	ASSLNLRGDQETQY
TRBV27	ARGPHSVRGRDGEQY
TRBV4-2	ASSQEGREAEEQF
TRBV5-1	ASSLGVGWDNEQF
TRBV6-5	ASRRSSYNEQF
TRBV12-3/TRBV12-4	ASRPTMTNTEAF
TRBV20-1	SARGRDPYEQY
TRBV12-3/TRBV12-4	ASSLAGPNEKLF
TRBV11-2	ASSSYLLNTEAF
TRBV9	ASSARGDVNQPQH
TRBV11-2	ASSLEVGTDTQY
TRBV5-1	ASSSGAGNTEAF
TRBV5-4	ASSIPGLAGGPTTDTQY
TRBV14	ASTPTRGARVAF